One and the same sample provided the 5 T cell receptor beta chains below, sequenced in a study of blood T cell repertoires in COVID-19. Sequencing used immunoSEQ multiplex PCR; TCRdb keeps in-frame clones, though not all of them. The sample yields 150,000 to 200,000 clones, around 76% seen once. What was sequenced was PBMCs or T cells enriched from blood (not recorded which). These receptors were collected from a woman aged 50 to 60 with acute COVID-19.

This clone has more than one count but fewer than ten. V gene TRBV19 combines with J gene TRBJ2-5; 10 nucleotides agree with TRBD2. The length of the CDR3 is 19 residues. Trimming removed 8 bases from V and 0 bases from J; junction bases left unmatched: 18. Germline assignment: CDR1 LNHDA and CDR2 SQIVND (reference sequence). The CDR3 sequence is CASLPSGASGGQYQETQYF. In DNA, the CDR3 is TGTGCCAGTCTCCCCTCAGGGGCTAGCGGGGGACAGTACCAAGAGACCCAGTACTTC.

In its sample, this clone was seen a few times. The rearrangement uses TRBV19 and TRBJ1-2; a weak D match, TRBD1 (5 bases). The CDR3 covers 13 residues. From germline, CDR1 is LNHDA and CDR2 SQIVND (reference sequence). The V and J ends lost 5 bases and 4 bases respectively, with 11 bases between them. The CDR3 sequence is CASSYTGSYGYTF. The CDR3 DNA is TGTGCCAGTAGTTACACAGGATCCTATGGCTACACCTTC. The variable domain in full, with the rest retrieved from reference TRBV19 and TRBJ1-2, is DGGITQSPKYLFRKEGQNVTLSCEQNLNHDAMYWYRQDPGQGLRLIYYSQIVNDFQKGDIAEGYSVSREKKESFPLTVTSAQKNPTAFYLCASSYTGSYGYTFGSGTRLTVV.

This clone has a handful of counts. This rearrangement joins TRBV6-5 to TRBJ1-4, with D perhaps matching TRBD1 (6 bases). Trimming stripped 6 bases from V and 8 bases from J, with 16 bases between. Germline loops: CDR1 MNHEY, CDR2 SVGAGI. This CDR3 spans 14 amino acids. In nucleotides, the CDR3 is TGTGCCAGCAGCATTAGGGACAATTCCGAAAAACTGTTTTTT. This gives the protein CASSIRDNSEKLFF.

The rearrangement joins TRBV7-3 to TRBJ2-3, with 9 bases aligning to TRBD2. CDR1 and CDR2 from the germline V gene are SGHTA and FQGTGA. J gave up 5 bases and V 1 base, and 7 bases lay outside the gene matches. This CDR3 has 16 residues. CDR3 sequence reads: CASSLNGGGAGDTQYF. For the CDR3, the DNA is TGTGCCAGCAGCTTAAATGGCGGGGGGGCAGGAGATACGCAGTATTTT.

CDR3 region: CASRGREFRTGELFF. The CDR3 nucleotides read TGTGCCAGCAGGGGGCGAGAGTTTAGAACCGGGGAGCTGTTTTTT. The chain uses TRBV6-5 and TRBJ2-2; D might be TRBD1 (5 bases). V lost 6 bases, J lost 5 bases, and 16 bases lay in between. Per the germline V gene, CDR1 is MNHEY and CDR2 is SVGAGI. The CDR3 covers 15 residues.